This T cell receptor beta chain derives from a study of regulatory T cells in long-lasting Graves disease. Whole-study findings and limits: Persistent patients shared more public clonotypes (approximately 2,700) than newly diagnosed patients (around 1,000).

In this sample, this clonotype turned up many times. Its specificity is unknown. The CDR3 is 16 residues long. Trimming took off 6 bases at V and 0 bases at J, with 15 bases between the two ends. Germline CDR1 reads MNHNS; CDR2 reads SASEGT. Time point reported: persistent/refractory GD, antithyroid drugs over 5 years with positive TRAb. RNA isolated from PBMCs was used to make the TCR library. Sequencing libraries for TCR beta were prepared with iRepertoire HTBI primers and Arm-PCR of CDR3 regions. Each CDR3 protein is one row after TCRdb ran MiXCR on the multiplex PCR reads. The sample lists hundreds of thousands of distinct CDR3 sequences; less than 25% were seen once.

The V call is TRBV6-1, the J call TRBJ1-5; maybe TRBD1 (6 bases). This TCR derives from a female donor with Graves disease. Here the sequenced sample was peripheral blood mononuclear cells (PBMCs), taken when the disease was refractory, from a patient treated with antithyroid drugs. CDR3: CASRPSGAYSNQPQHF. In nucleotides, the CDR3 is TGTGCCAGCAGACCCTCGGGGGCGTATAGCAATCAGCCCCAGCATTTT.